This paragraph reports one T cell receptor (beta chain). What it binds is unknown. Trimming took off 1 base at V and 8 bases at J, with 15 bases between the two ends. Germline V gene sequence: CDR1 LNHDA, CDR2 SQIVND (reference sequence). The CDR3 loop spans 15 amino acids. These data come from a study of T cell responses to AZD1222 COVID-19 vaccine. Study outcomes and limitations: The study found vaccine-associated CD4 TCRs spanning spike, dominant at 160-218 and 743-854. Unmutated regions of variants are reportedly targeted by nearly half of spike-specific TCRs. AZD1222 recipients seropositive at baseline numbered only six or seven.

Some clones are missing from TCRdb's copy, which holds only in-frame ones; the method was immunoSEQ multiplex PCR. Here the sample spans some 140,000 clones, 70% to 90% being singletons. This sequence was found in an adult in good health. The sample in question was peripheral blood, obtained on day 0 of AZD1222 vaccination. The J gene is TRBJ2-1, the V gene TRBV19; D is unclear. CDR3 DNA sequence: TGTGCCAGTAGTATAGTGGCAGGTGAGGAGTATGAGCAGTTCTTC. Translated: CASSIVAGEEYEQFF.